This T cell receptor beta chain stems from a study of blood T cell repertoires in COVID-19. The germline gives CDR1 MNHEY, CDR2 SVGAGI. CDR3 length equals 14 residues. Trimming took 6 bases from V and 8 from J; bases not matched to a gene: 6. TCRdb's table, derived via immunoSEQ multiplex PCR, lists solely in-frame clones and lacks some. In the table there are about 60,000 clones, 88% of which are singletons. The gene calls are TRBV6-5 and TRBJ1-6; 8 positions agree with TRBD1. The sequence was collected from a human donor in a cohort sampled during active COVID-19. Sequencing was carried out using peripheral blood. CDR3 sequence (DNA): TGTGCCAGCAGCAGCCGGGACAGGCATTCACCCCTCCACTTT. It codes for CASSSRDRHSPLHF.